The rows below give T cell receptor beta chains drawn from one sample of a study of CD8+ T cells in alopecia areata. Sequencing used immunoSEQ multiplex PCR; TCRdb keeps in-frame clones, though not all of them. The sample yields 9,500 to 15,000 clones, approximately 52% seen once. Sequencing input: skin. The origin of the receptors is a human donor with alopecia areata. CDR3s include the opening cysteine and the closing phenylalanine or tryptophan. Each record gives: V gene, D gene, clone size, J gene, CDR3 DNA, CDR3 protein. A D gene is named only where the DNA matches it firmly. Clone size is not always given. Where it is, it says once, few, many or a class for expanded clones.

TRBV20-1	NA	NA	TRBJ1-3	TGCAGTGCTAGAGGTGTGACGTTGCATTTT	CSARGVTLHF
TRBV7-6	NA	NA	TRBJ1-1	TGTGCCAGCAGCTTAGTGTCACAAGGGATGGCTGAAGCTTTCTTT	CASSLVSQGMAEAFF
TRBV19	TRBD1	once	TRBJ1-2	TGTGCCAGTAGTGCGACACAGGGGATGCGAGCTGGCTACACCTTC	CASSATQGMRAGYTF
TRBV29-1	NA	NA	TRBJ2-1	TGCAGCGTTGAAGTTGTGGGGGATGAGCAGTTCTTC	CSVEVVGDEQFF
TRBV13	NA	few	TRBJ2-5	TGTGCCAGCAGCCCCCGGGACTACCAAGAGACCCAGTACTTC	CASSPRDYQETQYF
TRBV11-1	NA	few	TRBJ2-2	TGTGCCAGCAGCTTAGACGGGGAAGGGACCGGGGAGCTGTTTTTT	CASSLDGEGTGELFF
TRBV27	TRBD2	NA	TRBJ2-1	TGTGCCAGCAGTTTTTTGCTAGCGGGAGGGCATCAGTTCTTC	CASSFLLAGGHQFF
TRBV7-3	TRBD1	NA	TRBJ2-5	TGTGCCAGCAGCATAGACAGGGGAGAGACCCAGTACTTC	CASSIDRGETQYF
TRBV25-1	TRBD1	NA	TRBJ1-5	TGTGCCAGCAGTCTTCCCCAGGGGGGGGCCAATCAGCCCCAGCATTTT	CASSLPQGGANQPQHF
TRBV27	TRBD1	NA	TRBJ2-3	TGTGCCAGCAGCCCCTTGGGACAGCGAGATACGCAGTATTTT	CASSPLGQRDTQYF
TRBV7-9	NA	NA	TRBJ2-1	TGTGCCAGCAGCGTCAGGACTGGAGCTTACAATGAGCAGTTCTTC	CASSVRTGAYNEQFF
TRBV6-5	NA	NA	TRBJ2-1	TGTGCCAGCAGCTCCGACTACCTCTCCTACAATGAGCAGTTCTTC	CASSSDYLSYNEQFF
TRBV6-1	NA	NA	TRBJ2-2	TGTGCCAGCAGTGACGCGCAAAAGTTCACCGGGGAGCTGTTTTTT	CASSDAQKFTGELFF
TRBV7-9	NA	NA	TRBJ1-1	TGTGCCAGCAGCTTGGCCGGACAGATAGACACTGAAGCTTTCTTT	CASSLAGQIDTEAFF
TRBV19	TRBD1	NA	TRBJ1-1	TGTGCCAGTAGTAGGACAGGGGAGAACACTGAAGCTTTCTTT	CASSRTGENTEAFF
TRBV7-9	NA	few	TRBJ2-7	TGTGCCAGCAGCTTAGCCGGGAGAAGCTACGAGCAGTACTTC	CASSLAGRSYEQYF
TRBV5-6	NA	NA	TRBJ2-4	TGTGCCAGCAGCTTGTGGGGACTTAAAAACATTCAGTACTTC	CASSLWGLKNIQYF
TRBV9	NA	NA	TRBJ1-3	TGTGCCAGCAGCCCCCGGATTGATGCTGACAGGCGTCGTGGAAACACCATATATTTT	CASSPRIDADRRRGNTIYF
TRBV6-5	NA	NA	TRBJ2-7	TGTGCCAGCGTGGGGGTCCACGAGCAGTACTTC	CASVGVHEQYF
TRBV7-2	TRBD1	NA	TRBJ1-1	TGTGCCAGCAGCACGCAACCGACAGGGGGGTCTGCTTTCTTT	CASSTQPTGGSAFF
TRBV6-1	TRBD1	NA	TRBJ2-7	TGTGCCAGCAGGGGACAGGGGGCGTTCGAGCAGTACTTC	CASRGQGAFEQYF
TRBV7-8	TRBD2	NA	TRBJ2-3	TGTGCCAGCAGCAGGGTAGCGGGGCAAGAGACAGATACGCAGTATTTT	CASSRVAGQETDTQYF
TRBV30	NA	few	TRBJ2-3	TGTGCCTGGAGTGTGCCTAATACGCAGTATTTT	CAWSVPNTQYF
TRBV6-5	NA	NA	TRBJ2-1	TGTGCCAGCAGTCACAGTCGTTATGAGCAGTTCTTC	CASSHSRYEQFF
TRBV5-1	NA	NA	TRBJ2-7	TGCGCCAGCAGCTTTATCCAGGGGCGTAATTACGAGCAGTACTTC	CASSFIQGRNYEQYF
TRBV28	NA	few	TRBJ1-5	TGTGCCAGCAGCCTATATAGCAATCAGCCCCAGCATTTT	CASSLYSNQPQHF
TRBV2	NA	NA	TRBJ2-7	TGTGCCAGCAGTCCCCGCTCCACCTACGAGCAGTACTTC	CASSPRSTYEQYF
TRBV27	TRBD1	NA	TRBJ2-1	TGTGCCAGCAGCGCTGACAGGGATGAGATCTACAATGAGCAGTTCTTC	CASSADRDEIYNEQFF
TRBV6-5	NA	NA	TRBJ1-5	TGTGCCAGCAGTTACGGGGGGTCGGGCAATCAGCCCCAGCATTTT	CASSYGGSGNQPQHF
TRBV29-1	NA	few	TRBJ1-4	TGCAGCGTTGAAGGAGTCACCGGCGAAAAACTGTTTTTT	CSVEGVTGEKLFF
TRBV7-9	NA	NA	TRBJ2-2	TGTGCCAGCAGCATTACTAGTCCCAACACCGGGGAGCTGTTTTTT	CASSITSPNTGELFF
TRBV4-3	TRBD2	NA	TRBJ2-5	TGCGCCAGCAGCCAGGGACTAGCGGGGGCATCAGAGACCCAGTACTTC	CASSQGLAGASETQYF
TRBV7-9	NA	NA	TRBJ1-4	TGTGCCAGCAGCTTATTTCCCGGAGGAGGTGAAAAACTGTTTTTT	CASSLFPGGGEKLFF
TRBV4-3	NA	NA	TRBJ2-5	TGCGCCAGCAGCCAAGGCACCAGGGGTAAAGAGACCCAGTACTTC	CASSQGTRGKETQYF
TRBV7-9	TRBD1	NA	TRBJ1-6	TGTGCCAGCAGCCCACAGGGGGCCCGTGGGCCCGAGAATAATTCACCCCTCCACTTT	CASSPQGARGPENNSPLHF
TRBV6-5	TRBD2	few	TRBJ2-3	TGTGCCAGCAGCTCACTAGCGGGAGATAAAGATACGCAGTATTTT	CASSSLAGDKDTQYF
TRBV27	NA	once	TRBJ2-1	TGTGCCAGCAGTCCACTTGGCTCCTACAATGAGCAGTTCTTC	CASSPLGSYNEQFF
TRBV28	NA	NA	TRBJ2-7	TGTGCCAGCAGTCGGACCTACGAGCAGTACTTC	CASSRTYEQYF
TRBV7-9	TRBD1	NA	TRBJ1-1	TGTGCCAGCAGCTTAGTCGGACAGGTCGATACTGAAGCTTTCTTT	CASSLVGQVDTEAFF
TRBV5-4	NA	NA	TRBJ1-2	TGTGCCAGCAACAAAGGAGGGAGAGGGGAATTATCTGGCTACACCTTC	CASNKGGRGELSGYTF
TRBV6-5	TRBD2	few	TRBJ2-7	TGTGCCAGCAGCCCGACTAGCTTCCACGAGCAGTACTTC	CASSPTSFHEQYF
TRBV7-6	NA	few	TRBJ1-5	TGTGCCAGCAGCTTATCCGACTTTCAGCCCCAGCATTTT	CASSLSDFQPQHF
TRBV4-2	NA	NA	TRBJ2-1	TGTGCCAGCAGCCAAGACTTTGGGGGCTTCTACAATGAGCAGTTCTTC	CASSQDFGGFYNEQFF
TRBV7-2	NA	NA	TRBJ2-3	TGTGCCAGCAGCTCGTTCTGGACCCCCGCCTCAGTTCATACGCAGTATTTT	CASSSFWTPASVHTQYF
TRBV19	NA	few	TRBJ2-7	TGTGCCAGTAGTTATGGGACAAGATCATTCTACGAGCAGTACTTC	CASSYGTRSFYEQYF
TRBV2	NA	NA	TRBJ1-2	TGTGCCAGCATGGGCAGGACCTACTATGGCTACACCTTC	CASMGRTYYGYTF
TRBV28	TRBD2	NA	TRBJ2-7	TGTGCCAGCAGTTTATGGGAACTAGCGGGGGAATCCTACGAGCAGTACTTC	CASSLWELAGESYEQYF
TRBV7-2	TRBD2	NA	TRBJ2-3	TGTGCCAGCAGCCCCGTCCCGGGACTAGCGGAGACCACAGATACGCAGTATTTT	CASSPVPGLAETTDTQYF
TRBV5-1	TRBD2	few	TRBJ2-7	TGCGCCAGCAGCCGACGTAACCTTGGCGGGGGGACACAGTCCTACGAGCAGTACTTC	CASSRRNLGGGTQSYEQYF
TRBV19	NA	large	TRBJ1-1	TGTGCCAGTAGGACCCTTGGGGGGCTGTTTAGGATGAACACTGAAGCTTTCTTT	CASRTLGGLFRMNTEAFF
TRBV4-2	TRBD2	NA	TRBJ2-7	TGTGCCAGCAGCCTAGGGACTAGCGGGGCCTACGAGCAGTACTTC	CASSLGTSGAYEQYF
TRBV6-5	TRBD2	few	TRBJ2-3	TGTGCCAGCAGTTGGGGGGGAGGCACAGATACGCAGTATTTT	CASSWGGGTDTQYF
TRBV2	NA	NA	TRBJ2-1	TGTGCCAGCACATTAGCGGCGAGCTCCCACAATGAGCAGTTCTTC	CASTLAASSHNEQFF
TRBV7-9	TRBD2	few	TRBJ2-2	TGTGCCAGCAGCTTTGAAAGCGGGGGGGCCCCCGGGGAGCTGTTTTTT	CASSFESGGAPGELFF
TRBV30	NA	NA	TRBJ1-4	TGTGCCTGGACCCTTACCGGGGCGTCATACGAAAAACTGTTTTTT	CAWTLTGASYEKLFF